The present T cell receptor beta chain was sequenced within a study of T-cell reconstitution after alpha-beta-depleted transplantation in children (dated by TCRdb to the mid-2010s). Some background on the complete study: T-cell immune reconstitution after TCRalphabeta/CD19-depleted allogeneic hematopoietic cell transplantation in children was quantitatively tracked in the study by means of TCR repertoire profiling.

CDR1 and CDR2 are drawn from the germline V gene: SGHRS, YFSETQ. V is pruned by 1 base and J by 5 bases, leaving 10 bases of the junction without a gene match. From its cysteine to its phenylalanine, the CDR3 spans 16 amino acids. The kept DNA is CDR3 alone, 48 bases in frame from the first base. For this clonotype: The antigen this receptor binds is unknown. The record has no base qualities; no much larger clone is one base away.

Read against the paper, the sample's treatment or condition label means: allogeneic hematopoietic cell transplantation with graft depleted of TCRalphabeta T cells and CD19 B cells. The children who served as transplant recipients had been given grafts of TCRalphabeta/CD19-depleted allogeneic hematopoietic cells. Overall results and qualifications from the work: Apparently early alphabetaT-cell count recovery about two months after transplant reportedly relied on only several hundred rapidly expanded clones derived from non-depleted graft cells. Over subsequent months, a decline in hyperexpanded clone frequencies was noted, and after one year, T-cell counts and TCRbeta diversity were mostly ascribed to newly produced T cells. The high TCRbeta diversity at day 60 in some patients was ascribed to recipient T cells and intrathymic progenitors that had survived conditioning.

Library method: PCR. Sequencing took place on an Illumina HiSeq 2500. To normalize quantification of the TCRbeta repertoire, the TCR libraries were built with molecular barcoding that relied on unique molecular identifiers. In-frame beta chains were kept once TCRdb had trimmed the public reads at Q25 with fastp and called clones with MiXCR. Each CDR3 protein gets just one entry, which takes the most common genes and DNA from the rows behind it. In all, the sample holds under 400,000 distinct CDR3 sequences, and approximately 23% of those were seen once. Approximately 11% of the sample goes to the ten largest clones.

This sequence was found in a male patient aged 10 to 17 who had a stem cell transplant for acute lymphoblastic leukemia, so the T cells may come from the graft donor. Here the sequenced sample was PBMCs, mostly from graft donor cells, taken 180 days after TCRalphabeta/CD19-depleted stem cell transplant. Recombination joined TRBV5-1 with TRBJ2-5; TRBD2 fits 8 bases in the junction. The DNA sequence is given as TGCGCCAGCAGCTTGTTCGCGGGAGGAGGCCTCGAGACCCAGTACTTC. It specifies CASSLFAGGGLETQYF.